The rows below give T cell receptor beta chains drawn from one sample of a study of T cell responses to AZD1222 COVID-19 vaccine. Method: immunoSEQ multiplex PCR; TCRdb's copy keeps in-frame clones and lacks some. The sample contains fewer than 150,000 clones, roughly nine tenths of which appear only once. The material sequenced was peripheral blood, taken on day 0 of AZD1222 vaccination. The receptors derive from an adult in good health. The CDR3 runs from the conserved cysteine through the conserved F or W. A D gene is named only where the DNA matches it firmly. Expanded clones get a size class; other rows say once, few or many, or leave the size out.

J,D,size,V,CDR3,DNA
TRBJ2-3,-,-,TRBV6-5,CASSYVFGTRTDTQYF,TGTGCCAGCAGTTACGTGTTTGGGACACGCACAGATACGCAGTATTTT
TRBJ2-7,TRBD2,-,TRBV19,CASSIRPAGASSYEQYF,TGTGCCAGTAGTATTAGACCAGCGGGGGCCTCCTCCTACGAGCAGTACTTC
TRBJ1-2,-,once,TRBV2,CASSDASGAEYGYTF,TGTGCCAGCAGTGACGCATCTGGGGCTGAGTATGGCTACACCTTC
TRBJ2-7,-,-,TRBV28,CASSSRGLGSYEQYF,TGTGCCAGCAGTTCTCGGGGACTGGGCTCTTACGAGCAGTACTTC
TRBJ2-7,TRBD1,-,TRBV5-1,CASSQWGTGGLYEQYF,TGCGCCAGCAGCCAGTGGGGGACAGGAGGTCTATACGAGCAGTACTTC
TRBJ1-6,TRBD1,-,TRBV19,CASSQDRGENSPLHF,TGTGCCAGTAGTCAAGACAGGGGGGAGAATTCACCCCTCCACTTT
TRBJ1-1,-,-,TRBV7-8,CASSPYLGLNTEAFF,TGTGCCAGCAGCCCCTACTTGGGACTGAACACTGAAGCTTTCTTT
TRBJ1-2,TRBD1,-,TRBV6-6,CASSPWLRDRAKRGYTF,TGTGCCAGCAGTCCATGGTTGAGGGACAGGGCTAAGAGGGGCTACACCTTC
TRBJ1-2,-,-,TRBV9,CASSALGHYGYTF,TGTGCCAGCAGCGCCTTGGGGCACTATGGCTACACCTTC
TRBJ2-2,TRBD1,once,TRBV30,CAWKFPQGAASGELFF,TGTGCCTGGAAGTTCCCCCAGGGGGCGGCGAGCGGGGAGCTGTTTTTT
TRBJ1-4,-,-,TRBV5-1,CASSLGRGGEKLFF,TGCGCCAGCAGCCTGGGGCGGGGAGGTGAAAAACTGTTTTTT
TRBJ1-6,TRBD1,-,TRBV28,CASSLWDSQAGSPLHF,TGTGCCAGCAGTCTCTGGGACAGTCAGGCAGGGTCACCCCTCCACTTT
TRBJ1-1,-,few,TRBV9,CASSVADTEAFF,TGTGCCAGCAGCGTAGCAGACACTGAAGCTTTCTTT
TRBJ2-2,-,-,TRBV7-3,CASSSSRGGATGELFF,TGTGCCAGCAGCTCCTCTCGGGGCGGAGCCACCGGGGAGCTGTTTTTT
TRBJ2-7,-,-,TRBV6-4,CASSDFGGGEQYF,TGTGCCAGCAGTGACTTTGGAGGGGGCGAGCAGTACTTC
TRBJ1-2,-,few,TRBV28,CASSTIVGANYGYTF,TGTGCCAGCAGTACCATCGTGGGGGCTAACTATGGCTACACCTTC
TRBJ2-7,TRBD1,-,TRBV27,CASSPRGGTGGRSTEQYF,TGTGCCAGCAGTCCCAGAGGAGGGACAGGGGGTCGGTCGACCGAGCAGTACTTC
TRBJ1-3,-,-,TRBV3-1/TRBV3-2,CASSLNLGSGNTIYF,TGTGCCAGCAGCCTCAATCTGGGCTCTGGAAACACCATATATTTT
TRBJ2-5,TRBD2,-,TRBV9,CASSGGVAGGLQETQYF,TGTGCCAGCAGCGGAGGGGTAGCGGGGGGCCTCCAAGAGACCCAGTACTTC
TRBJ1-1,-,-,TRBV28,CASSLPTENTEAFF,TGTGCCAGCAGTTTGCCTACGGAGAACACTGAAGCTTTCTTT